This TCR beta chain was obtained from a study of blood T cell repertoires in COVID-19. Overall study: From the United States, Italy and Spain came samples of acute and convalescent COVID-19. The cDNA or gDNA used as material had been derived from T cells, B-cell-depleted T cells, or PBMCs.

In this sample, this clone turned up once. In the authors' methods: Estimation of nucleated cell counts relied on the amplification of reference gene primers. Clones were read by immunoSEQ multiplex PCR, and TCRdb kept only the in-frame ones, dropping some. D and trimming were read from the DNA, whereas the V and J calls and clone size are those reported in that table. This table holds some 510,000 clones, roughly 90% found once. The V segment lost 0 bases and the J segment 3 bases; nucleotides outside the gene matches: 4. The CDR3 is 15 residues long. In germline, CDR1 is MNHEY, CDR2 SVGAGI. The sequenced material came from PBMCs or T cells enriched from blood (not recorded which). This sequence was found in a woman aged 40 to 49 who had recovered from COVID-19. This chain uses TRBV6-5 with TRBJ1-1; 7 bases align to TRBD1. The CDR3 coding sequence is TGTGCCAGCAGTTACTCGGGACAGACTTACACTGAAGCTTTCTTT. Its translation is CASSYSGQTYTEAFF.